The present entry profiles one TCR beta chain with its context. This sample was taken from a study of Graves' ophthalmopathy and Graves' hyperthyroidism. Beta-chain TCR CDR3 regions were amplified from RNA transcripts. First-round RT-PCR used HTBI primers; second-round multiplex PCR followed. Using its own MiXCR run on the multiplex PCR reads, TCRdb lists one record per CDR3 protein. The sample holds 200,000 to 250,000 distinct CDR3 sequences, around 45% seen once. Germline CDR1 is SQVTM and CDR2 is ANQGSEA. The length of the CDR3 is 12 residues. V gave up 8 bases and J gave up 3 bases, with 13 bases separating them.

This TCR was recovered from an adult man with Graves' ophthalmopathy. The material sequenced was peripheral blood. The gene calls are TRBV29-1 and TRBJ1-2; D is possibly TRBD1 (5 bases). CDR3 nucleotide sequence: TGCAGCCGAGGCAGGGCCCACTATGGCTACACCTTC. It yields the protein CSRGRAHYGYTF.